The present TCR beta chain was sequenced within a study of cytomegalovirus exposure and HLA in healthy donors. In the PCR, 60 Vbeta and 13 Jbeta primers were used. Measured with immunoSEQ multiplex PCR; TCRdb has only the in-frame clones, and not every one. The sample consists of 150,000 to 200,000 clones, 9.5% to 15% of them appearing once. This clone was observed a handful of times. V dropped 1 base and J dropped 0 bases, with 11 bases sitting between them. This CDR3 comprises 16 residues. Germline V lookup: CDR1 MGHDK, CDR2 SYGVNS. This sequence was found in a man in his fifties in good health and CMV-seropositive. The source material was PBMCs. V is TRBV25-1 and J is TRBJ2-3, with D possibly TRBD1 on 5 matching bases. The CDR3 loop reads CASSEFQGPSTDTQYF. CDR3 bases: TGTGCCAGCAGTGAATTCCAGGGTCCTAGCACAGATACGCAGTATTTT.